This T cell receptor (beta chain) was identified in a study of blood T cell repertoires in COVID-19. Looking at the study overall: Samples representing acute and convalescent COVID-19 were sourced from the United States, Italy and Spain.

This clone appeared once. Germline V gives CDR1 SQVTM, CDR2 ANQGSEA. V lost 7 bases, J lost 7 bases, and 4 bases stayed unmatched. There are 11 residues in the CDR3. The protocol was immunoSEQ multiplex PCR, while the TCRdb copy is restricted to in-frame clones and leaves out a portion. The data show around 320,000 clones, with around 89% seen just once and around 4.3% held by the top ten. This receptor was obtained from a woman between 18 and 30 years old with acute COVID-19. The chain carries TRBV29-1 and TRBJ2-4; 7 bases fit TRBD1. The sample consisted of PBMCs or T cells enriched from blood (not recorded which). Here the CDR3 reads CSAVGQNIQYF. The DNA of the CDR3 is TGCAGCGCCGTGGGACAGAACATTCAGTACTTC.